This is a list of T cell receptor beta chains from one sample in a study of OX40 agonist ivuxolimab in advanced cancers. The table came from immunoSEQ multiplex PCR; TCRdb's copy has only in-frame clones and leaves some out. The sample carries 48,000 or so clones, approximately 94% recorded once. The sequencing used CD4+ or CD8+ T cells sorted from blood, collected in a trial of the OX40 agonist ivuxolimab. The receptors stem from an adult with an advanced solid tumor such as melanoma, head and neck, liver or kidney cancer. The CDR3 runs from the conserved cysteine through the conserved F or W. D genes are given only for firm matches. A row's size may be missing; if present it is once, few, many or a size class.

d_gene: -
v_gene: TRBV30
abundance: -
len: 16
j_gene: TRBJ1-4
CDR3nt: TGTGCCTGGGGTAGCCCCCTGGGGGGAGCGGGTGAAAAACTGTTTTTT
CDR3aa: CAWGSPLGGAGEKLFF

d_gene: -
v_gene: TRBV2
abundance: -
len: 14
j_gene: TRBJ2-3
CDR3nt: TGTGCCAGCAGTGACCCCGGAGAAACGGATACGCAGTATTTT
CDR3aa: CASSDPGETDTQYF

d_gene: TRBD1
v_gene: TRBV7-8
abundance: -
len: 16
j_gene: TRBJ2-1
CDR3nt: TGTGCCAGCAGCTCCTCGGACAGGGGTTGGGACAATGAGCAGTTCTTC
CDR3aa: CASSSSDRGWDNEQFF

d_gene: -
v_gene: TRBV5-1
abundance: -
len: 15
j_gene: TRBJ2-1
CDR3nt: TGCGCCAGCAGCTGGCAGGGGCAAACGTACAATGAGCAGTTCTTC
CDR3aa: CASSWQGQTYNEQFF

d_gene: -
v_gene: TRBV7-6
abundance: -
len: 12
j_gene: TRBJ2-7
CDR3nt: TGTGCCAGCCGCGGGCTAGGCTACGAGCAGTACTTC
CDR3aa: CASRGLGYEQYF

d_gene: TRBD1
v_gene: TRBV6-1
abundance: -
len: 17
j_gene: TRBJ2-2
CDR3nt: TGTGCCAGCAGTGTCTTGGGACAGGGCGCAGGCACCGGGGAGCTGTTTTTT
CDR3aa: CASSVLGQGAGTGELFF

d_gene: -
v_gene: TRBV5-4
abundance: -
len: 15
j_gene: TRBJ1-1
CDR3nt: TGTGCCAGCAGCTTGGGCCAGGGAACGAACACTGAAGCTTTCTTT
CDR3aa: CASSLGQGTNTEAFF

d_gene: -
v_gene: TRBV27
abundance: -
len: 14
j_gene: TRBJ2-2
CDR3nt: TGTGCCAGCGGCTGGACAGCTGGCACCGGGGAGCTGTTTTTT
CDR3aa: CASGWTAGTGELFF

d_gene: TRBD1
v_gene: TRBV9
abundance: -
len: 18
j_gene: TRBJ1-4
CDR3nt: TGTGCCAGCAGCGCCGTCGGGACAGGGGGCCGAACTGGTGAAAAACTGTTTTTT
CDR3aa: CASSAVGTGGRTGEKLFF

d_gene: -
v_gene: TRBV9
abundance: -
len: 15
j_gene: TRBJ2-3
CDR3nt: TGTGCCAGCAGCGTAACAGGACTCCACACAGATACGCAGTATTTT
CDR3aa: CASSVTGLHTDTQYF

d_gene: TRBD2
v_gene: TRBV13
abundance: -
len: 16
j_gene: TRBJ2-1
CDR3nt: TGTGCCAGCAGCTTCTCCGGGACTAGCGGGTTCGATGAGCAGTTCTTC
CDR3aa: CASSFSGTSGFDEQFF

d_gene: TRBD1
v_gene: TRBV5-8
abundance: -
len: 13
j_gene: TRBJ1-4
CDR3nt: TGTGCCAGCCCGGACAGGGGGAATGAAAAACTGTTTTTT
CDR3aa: CASPDRGNEKLFF

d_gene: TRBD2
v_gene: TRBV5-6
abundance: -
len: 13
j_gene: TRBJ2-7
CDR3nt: TGTGCCAGCAGCTTGCTAGCGGGCTACGAGCAGTACTTC
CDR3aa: CASSLLAGYEQYF

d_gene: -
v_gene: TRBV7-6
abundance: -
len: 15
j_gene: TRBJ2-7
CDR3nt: TGTGCCAGCAGCTTCCAAGAATCTCAGGGCTACGAGCAGTACTTC
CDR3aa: CASSFQESQGYEQYF

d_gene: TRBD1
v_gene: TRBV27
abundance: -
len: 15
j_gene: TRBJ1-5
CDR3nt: TGTGCCAGCAGTCCCAGGGGGATCGGCAATCAGCCCCAGCATTTT
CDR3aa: CASSPRGIGNQPQHF

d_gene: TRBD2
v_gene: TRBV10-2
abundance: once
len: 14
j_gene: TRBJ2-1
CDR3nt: TGCGCCAGCAGTGACGGACTAGCGGACAATGAGCAGTTCTTC
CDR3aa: CASSDGLADNEQFF

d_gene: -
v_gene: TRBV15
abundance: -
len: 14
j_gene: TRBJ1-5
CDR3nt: TGTGCCACCAGTACAGGCATTGGCAATCAGCCCCAGCATTTT
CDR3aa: CATSTGIGNQPQHF

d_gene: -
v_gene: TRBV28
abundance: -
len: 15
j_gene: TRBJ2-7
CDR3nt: TGTGCCAGCAGTTTACCGGGGACGGAGTTTGACGGGCAGTACTTC
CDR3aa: CASSLPGTEFDGQYF

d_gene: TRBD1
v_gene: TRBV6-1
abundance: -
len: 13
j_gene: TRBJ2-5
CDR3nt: TGTGCCAGCAGCCGTACAGGGGACGAGACCCAGTACTTC
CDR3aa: CASSRTGDETQYF

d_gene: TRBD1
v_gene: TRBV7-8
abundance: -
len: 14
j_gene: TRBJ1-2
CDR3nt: TGTGCCAGCAGCCTGGGACAGGGGGTCTATGGCTACACCTTC
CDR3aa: CASSLGQGVYGYTF